The clone carrying this T cell receptor (beta chain) was picked up one time. The CDR3 spans 16 residues. The V gene's germline CDR1 is SGHAT and CDR2 FQNNGV. Trimming removed 6 bases from V and 9 bases from J; junction bases left unmatched: 12. The data belong to a study of blood T cell repertoires in COVID-19. Overall study context: The United States, Italy and Spain provided the acute and convalescent COVID-19 samples.

Assay used: immunoSEQ multiplex PCR; TCRdb lists only in-frame clones, some missing. The sample consists of 120,000 or so clones, roughly 79% of them appearing once. The chain is built from TRBV11-2 and TRBJ2-1, with 12 bases that match TRBD1. Sequencing was performed on peripheral blood. The origin of this receptor is a woman aged 80 or older with active or convalescent COVID-19. The CDR3 DNA sequence: TGTGCCAGCAGTCCAACCGGGACAGGGGGCCGGGGTGAGCAGTTCTTC. This sequence encodes CASSPTGTGGRGEQFF.